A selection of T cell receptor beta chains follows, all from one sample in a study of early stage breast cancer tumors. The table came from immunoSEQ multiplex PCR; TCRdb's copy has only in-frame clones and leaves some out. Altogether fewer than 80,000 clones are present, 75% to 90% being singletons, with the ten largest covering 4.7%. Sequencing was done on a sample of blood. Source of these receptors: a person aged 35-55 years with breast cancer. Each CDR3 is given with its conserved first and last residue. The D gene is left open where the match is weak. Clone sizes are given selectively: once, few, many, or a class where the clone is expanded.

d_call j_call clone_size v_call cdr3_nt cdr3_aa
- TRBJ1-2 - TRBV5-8 TGTGCCAGCAGGCCGGACAGCCCTCTGGAAGGCTACACCTTC CASRPDSPLEGYTF
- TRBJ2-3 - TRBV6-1 TGTGCCAGCAGTGAAGCGGTCCGTTACACAGATACGCAGTATTTT CASSEAVRYTDTQYF
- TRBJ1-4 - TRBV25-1 TGTGCCAGCAGTGACGTAAGGGAAGGCGAAAAACTGTTTTTT CASSDVREGEKLFF
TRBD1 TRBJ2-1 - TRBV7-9 TGTGCCAGCAGCTTAGAACCCCAGGTCCGGGACAGGGAGGTAAATGAGCAGTTCTTC CASSLEPQVRDREVNEQFF
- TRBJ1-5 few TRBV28 TGTGCCAGCAGTTCTCCCCCGGCCAATCAGCCCCAGCATTTT CASSSPPANQPQHF
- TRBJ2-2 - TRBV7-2 TGTGCCAGCAGCGTACAGGGTAACACCGGGGAGCTGTTTTTT CASSVQGNTGELFF
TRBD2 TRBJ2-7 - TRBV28 TGTGCCAGCACCGGACTAGCCTACGAGCAGTACTTC CASTGLAYEQYF
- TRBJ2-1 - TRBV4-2 TGTGCCAGCAGCCAAGATGGGGCAGGAACTCTAAACAATGAGCAGTTCTTC CASSQDGAGTLNNEQFF
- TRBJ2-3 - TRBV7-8 TGTGCCAGCAGCTTGTACGGAGGAAGAGATACGCAGTATTTT CASSLYGGRDTQYF
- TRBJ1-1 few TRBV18 TGTGCCAGCTCTCAAGACAGGAACACTGAAGCTTTCTTT CASSQDRNTEAFF
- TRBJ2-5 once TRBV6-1 TGTGCCAGCAGTGTCGGACAAGTCCAAGAGACCCAGTACTTC CASSVGQVQETQYF
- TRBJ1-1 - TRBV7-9 TGTGCCAGCAGATCTCGTATAGGGGGGAACACTGAAGCTTTCTTT CASRSRIGGNTEAFF
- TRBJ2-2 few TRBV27 TGTGCCAGCAGTCTACTGGACAGCTTCGGCGGGGAGCTGTTTTTT CASSLLDSFGGELFF